The 15 T cell receptor beta chains reported below all come from one sample, sequenced in a study of CD8 T cells in Susac syndrome. Reverse transcription of about 0.45 to 1 ug RNA was carried out with random hexamers. TCRdb ran MiXCR on the immunoSEQ multiplex PCR reads and lists one entry per CDR3 protein. In the table there are about 210,000 distinct CDR3 sequences, roughly 96% of which are singletons. Sample: CD4+ T cells from PBMCs. All receptors derive from a human donor with multiple sclerosis.

The rearrangement uses TRBV30 and TRBJ2-7; 7 bases line up with TRBD2. This CDR3 spans 13 amino acids. Trimming at V came to 0 bases and at J to 6 bases, leaving 5 bases not matched to a gene. CDR1 and CDR2 from the germline V gene are GTSNPN and SVGIG (reference sequence). The CDR3 sequence is CAWSVSGTFEQYF. In DNA, the CDR3 is TGTGCCTGGAGTGTCAGCGGGACCTTCGAGCAGTACTTC.

The count of this clonotype is one. The chain carries TRBV24-1 and TRBJ2-2; D is unresolved. The V end lost 4 bases, the J end lost 7 bases, and 6 bases lay between the germline ends. The germline V gene encodes CDR1 KGHDR and CDR2 SFDVKD. This CDR3 has 12 residues. CDR3 bases: TGTGCCACCAGTGAGGGGTTCGGGGAGCTGTTTTTT. Amino acids: CATSEGFGELFF.

The V gene is TRBV29-1, the J gene TRBJ1-1; no clear D gene. The germline gives CDR1 SQVTM, CDR2 ANQGSEA. The CDR3 sequence is 13 residues long. V was shortened by 5 bases and J by 1 base, with 11 bases between the two germline ends. The CDR3 is CSVQRHANTEAFF. The CDR3 region has the DNA TGCAGCGTTCAAAGACACGCGAACACTGAAGCTTTCTTT.

The chain links TRBV10-1 to TRBJ2-5, with D unclear. This CDR3 region has 14 residues. Trimming removed 4 bases at V and 5 bases at J, with 14 bases between. The germline CDR1 and CDR2 sequences are WNHNN and SYGVQD (reference sequence). CDR3 in amino acids: CASSARQGRETQYF. CDR3 bases: TGCGCCAGCAGTGCCCGACAAGGTCGGGAGACCCAGTACTTC.

CDR3 in DNA: TGTGCCAGCAGTTCACGGACGGGGAGCTACGAGCAGTACTTC. Its protein product is CASSSRTGSYEQYF. The genes are TRBV27 and TRBJ2-7; tentatively, D is TRBD2 (5 bases). Germline V gene data show CDR1 as MNHEY and CDR2 as SMNVEV (reference sequence). The V end was cut by 4 bases, the J end by 3 bases, with 13 bases between. This CDR3 is 14 amino acids long.

This rearrangement joins TRBV28 to TRBJ2-5, with a weak D call TRBD2 (6 bases). The CDR3 is 14 amino acids. In germline, CDR1 is MDHEN, CDR2 SYDVKM. The V end lost 6 bases, the J end lost 5 bases, and 16 bases lay between the germline ends. The CDR3 is CASSTTRALETQYF. DNA of the CDR3: TGTGCCAGCAGCACGACTAGGGCACTCGAGACCCAGTACTTC.

The chain is built from TRBV2 and TRBJ2-7; 7 nucleotides line up with TRBD1. CDR1 SNHLY and CDR2 FYNNEI come from the germline V gene. The CDR3 runs to 15 residues. V lost 4 bases, J lost 7 bases, and 13 bases stayed unmatched. CDR3 nucleotides: TGTGCCAGCAGTGTAATAGGGGGCCCACGGCAGGAGCAGTACTTC. Protein: CASSVIGGPRQEQYF.

CDR3 DNA sequence: TGTGCCAGCAGCAACAGACAGGGGGGCTCCGGAAACACCATATATTTT. Translating it yields CASSNRQGGSGNTIYF. This rearrangement joins TRBV7-2 to TRBJ1-3, with TRBD1 matching 9 bases. The germline gives CDR1 SGHTA, CDR2 FQGNSA. V was pared by 5 bases and J by 4 bases, with 9 bases of the junction left unmatched. The CDR3 covers 16 residues.

The chain uses TRBV9 and TRBJ2-5; the D gene is possibly TRBD2 (5 bases). The CDR3 length is 14 residues. In germline, CDR1 is SGDLS, CDR2 YYNGEE. Trimming left V 2 bases short and J 0 bases short, with 8 bases between. The CDR3 nucleotides are TGTGCCAGCAGCGTGTCCGGGGACCAAGAGACCCAGTACTTC. Translating it yields CASSVSGDQETQYF.

The chain joins TRBV14 to TRBJ2-7; no clear D gene. The CDR3 contains 16 residues. Germline loops: CDR1 SGHDN, CDR2 FVKESK. The ends were cut back, 0 bases at V and 3 bases at J, with 15 bases in the middle. The DNA of the CDR3 is TGTGCCAGCAGCCAAGATGGGGATGCTAGATTCTACGAGCAGTACTTC. Protein product: CASSQDGDARFYEQYF.

This chain connects TRBV2 to TRBJ2-1; weak D call: TRBD2 (6 bases). This CDR3 contains 14 residues. The ends were cut back, 7 bases at V and 9 bases at J, with 19 bases in the middle. CDR1 and CDR2 (germline): SNHLY, FYNNEI. The CDR3 DNA sequence: TGTGCCAGCACGGGGGAGAGGGGATTTGGTGAGCAGTTCTTC. It encodes CASTGERGFGEQFF. The complete variable domain, with remaining parts taken from reference TRBV2 and TRBJ2-1, reads EPEVTQTPSHQVTQMGQEVILRCVPISNHLYFYWYRQILGQKVEFLVSFYNNEISEKSEIFDDQFSVERPDGSNFTLKIRSTKLEDSAMYFCASTGERGFGEQFFGPGTRLTVL.

CDR3 sequence: CASSQGQGSGYTF. CDR3 nucleotides: TGTGCCAGCAGCCAAGGACAGGGGTCCGGCTACACCTTC. The chain couples TRBV3-1 to TRBJ1-2, with 8 bases aligning to TRBD1. Germline V CDR1 and CDR2: LGHDT, YNNKEL (reference sequence). This CDR3 has 13 residues. With 1 base clipped from V and 8 bases from J, the junction kept 3 bases outside the gene matches.

The chain links TRBV27 to TRBJ1-3; no clear D gene. The CDR3 totals 15 residues. V was trimmed by 4 bases and J by 0 bases, leaving 10 bases between them. Per germline, CDR1 MNHEY and CDR2 SMNVEV (reference sequence). Here the CDR3 reads CASSSRYLSGNTIYF. The DNA for the CDR3 is TGTGCCAGCAGTTCCCGCTATCTCTCTGGAAACACCATATATTTT.

This clonotype was picked up one time. The chain carries TRBV3-1 and TRBJ2-7, with D unresolved. Germline CDR1 is LGHDT and CDR2 is YNNKEL (reference sequence). Trimming took off 3 bases at V and 0 bases at J, with 3 bases between the two ends. The CDR3 is made up of 12 amino acids. CDR3 DNA sequence: TGTGCCAGCAGCCATGCCTCCTACGAGCAGTACTTC. Protein: CASSHASYEQYF.

The chain joins TRBV15 to TRBJ2-1, with D uncertain. Germline-derived CDR1 and CDR2 are LNHNV and YYDKDF (reference sequence). Trimming pared 4 bases from V and 7 bases from J, leaving 8 bases between. This CDR3 spans 12 amino acids. CDR3 amino acids: CATSMEMNEQFF. Here the CDR3 DNA reads TGTGCCACCAGCATGGAAATGAATGAGCAGTTCTTC.